The present T cell receptor beta chain was sequenced within a study of metastatic and nonmetastatic thyroid tumors. Looking at the study overall: A comparison of repertoires was made across blood and tumor or nodule tissue from malignant and benign thyroid patients.

Notes on this clone: What it binds is unknown.

Original analysis: The distant-metastasis classifier for papillary thyroid cancer was built from CDR3 differences across clinicopathological groups. MiXCR reprocessed the PCR reads for TCRdb. The V and J calls follow TCRdb's processing rather than the paper's. The table lists roughly 16,000 clones, around 36% of them singletons. Whole-study findings and limits: Across blood and tumor, TCR beta diversity in malignant thyroid tumors was reportedly significantly higher than in benign nodules.

This CDR3 region has 14 residues. Germline V CDR1 and CDR2: SGHTA, FQGNSA. Trimming at V came to 5 bases and at J to 2 bases, leaving 5 bases not matched to a gene. Each patient went into thyroid surgery without having received any treatment. This TCR was sampled from a female donor with papillary thyroid cancer or a benign thyroid nodule (not recorded which). Some clones in this sample may be carry-over from other donors' samples. The V call is TRBV7-2, the J call TRBJ2-7; TRBD1 agrees at 8 bases. The specimen sequenced was tumor tissue. The CDR3 coding sequence is TGTGCCAGCAGCCAAGGACAGGGACCCTACGAGCAGTACTTC. It codes for CASSQGQGPYEQYF.